Reported below is one T cell receptor beta chain. This record belongs to a study of blood T cell repertoires in COVID-19. Trimming cost V 6 bases and J 0 bases, with 8 bases left between them. There are 13 residues in the CDR3. Germline loops: CDR1 MNHEY, CDR2 SVGAGI. Libraries were prepared by immunoSEQ multiplex PCR; TCRdb keeps only in-frame clonotypes and omits some of them. The repertoire includes 160,000 or so clones, more than 75% of them detected once, and under 6.5% sits in the top ten. The receptor was derived from a woman aged 45 to 65 with COVID-19, enrolled during active disease. Source material: peripheral blood. The rearrangement links TRBV6-5 to TRBJ1-1; no clear D gene. The CDR3 DNA sequence: TGTGCCAGCAGGATACAACTGAACACTGAAGCTTTCTTT. It translates to CASRIQLNTEAFF.